This entry concerns a single T cell receptor (beta chain). Its antigen is unknown. The CDR3 runs to 15 residues. The V gene end was trimmed by 7 bases and the J gene end by 4 bases; junction bases not matched to a gene: 5. Germline V lookup: CDR1 SGHAT, CDR2 FQNNGV. The data were obtained in a study of blood T cells in healthy people across ages. Study-level points and caveats: Comparison with aged donors showed that long-lived donors had more naive CD4+ cells and higher diversity.

Caucasian individuals from Russia who were healthy and aged 6 to 90 acted as donors. Sample-barcoded 5' priming and a J-beta primer mix drove a second PCR of about 7 to 12 cycles. MiXCR, applied by TCRdb to the 5' RACE reads, yields one record per CDR3 protein. Found here are approximately 810,000 distinct CDR3 sequences, under 40% of them singletons; the top ten hold around 13%. The sample comprised blood. This clonotype was sampled from a man younger than 30 in good health. The chain has TRBV11-2 and TRBJ2-3; 13 bases fit TRBD2. The CDR3: CASNQLAGGPDTQYF. DNA for the CDR3: TGTGCCAGCAACCAACTAGCGGGGGGGCCAGATACGCAGTATTTT. The entire variable domain, with the rest obtained from reference TRBV11-2 and TRBJ2-3, is as follows: EAGVAQSPRYKIIEKRQSVAFWCNPISGHATLYWYQQILGQGPKLLIQFQNNGVVDDSQLPKDRFSAERLKGVDSTLKIQPAKLEDSAVYLCASNQLAGGPDTQYFGPGTRLTVL.